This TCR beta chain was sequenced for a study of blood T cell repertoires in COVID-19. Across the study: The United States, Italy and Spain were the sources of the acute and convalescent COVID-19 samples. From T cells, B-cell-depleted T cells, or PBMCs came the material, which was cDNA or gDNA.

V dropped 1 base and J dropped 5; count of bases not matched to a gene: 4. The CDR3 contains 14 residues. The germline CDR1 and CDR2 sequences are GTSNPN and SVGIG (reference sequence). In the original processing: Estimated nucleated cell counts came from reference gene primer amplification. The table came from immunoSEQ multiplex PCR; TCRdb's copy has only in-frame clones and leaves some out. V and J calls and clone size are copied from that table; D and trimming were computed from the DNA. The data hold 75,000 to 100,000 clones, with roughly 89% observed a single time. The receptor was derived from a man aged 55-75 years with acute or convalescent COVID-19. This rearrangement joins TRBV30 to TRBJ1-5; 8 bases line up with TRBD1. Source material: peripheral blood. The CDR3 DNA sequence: TGTGCCTGGAGTGGAGGACAGGGCGATCAGCCCCAGCATTTT. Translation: CAWSGGQGDQPQHF.